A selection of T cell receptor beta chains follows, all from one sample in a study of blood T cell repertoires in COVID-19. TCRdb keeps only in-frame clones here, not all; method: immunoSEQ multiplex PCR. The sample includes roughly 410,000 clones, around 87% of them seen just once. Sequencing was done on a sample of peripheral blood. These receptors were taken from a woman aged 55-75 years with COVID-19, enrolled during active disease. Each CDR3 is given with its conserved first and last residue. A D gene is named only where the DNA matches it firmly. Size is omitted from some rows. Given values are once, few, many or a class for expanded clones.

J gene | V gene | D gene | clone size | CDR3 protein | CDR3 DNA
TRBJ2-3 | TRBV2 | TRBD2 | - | CASAGLAGTVTQYF | TGTGCCAGCGCGGGACTAGCGGGGACGGTTACGCAGTATTTT
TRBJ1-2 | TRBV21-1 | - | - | CASSPRQGWSTDGYTF | TGTGCCAGCAGCCCAAGGCAGGGTTGGTCTACGGATGGCTACACCTTC
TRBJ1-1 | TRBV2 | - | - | CASSEAGPGGEAFF | TGTGCCAGCAGTGAAGCAGGCCCCGGCGGTGAAGCTTTCTTT
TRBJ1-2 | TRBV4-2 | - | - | CASSPGGDYGYTF | TGTGCCAGCAGCCCGGGGGGAGACTATGGCTACACCTTC
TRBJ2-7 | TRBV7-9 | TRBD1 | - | CASSQGQGISYEQYF | TGTGCCAGCAGCCAAGGACAGGGAATATCCTACGAGCAGTACTTC
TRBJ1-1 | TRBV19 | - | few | CASAGQGGTEAFF | TGTGCCAGTGCCGGTCAGGGAGGTACTGAAGCTTTCTTT
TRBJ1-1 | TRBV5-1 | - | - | CASSLVMGMDTEAFF | TGCGCCAGCAGCTTGGTTATGGGCATGGACACTGAAGCTTTCTTT
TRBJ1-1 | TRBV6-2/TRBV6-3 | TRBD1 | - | CASSPQGAGRMNTEAFF | TGTGCCAGCAGCCCTCAGGGGGCGGGGAGAATGAACACTGAAGCTTTCTTT
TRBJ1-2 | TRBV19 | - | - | CASSKRGGDVYGYTF | TGTGCCAGTAGTAAGAGGGGGGGAGACGTCTATGGCTACACCTTC
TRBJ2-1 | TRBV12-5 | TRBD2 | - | CASGLRSGTRGLGEQFF | TGTGCTAGTGGTTTGAGATCCGGGACTAGAGGCCTGGGTGAGCAGTTCTTC
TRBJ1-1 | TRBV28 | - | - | CASRHREAFF | TGTGCCAGCAGACACAGAGAAGCTTTCTTT
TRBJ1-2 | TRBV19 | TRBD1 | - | CASSLSLDREDGYTF | TGTGCCAGTAGCCTATCCCTTGACAGGGAAGATGGCTACACCTTC
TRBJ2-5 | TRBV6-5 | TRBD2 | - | CASSYSRAGVGETQYF | TGTGCCAGCAGTTACTCGAGGGCGGGGGTAGGGGAGACCCAGTACTTC
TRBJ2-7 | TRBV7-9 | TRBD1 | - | CASSPSSGTVDEQYF | TGTGCCAGCAGCCCCTCCTCGGGGACAGTTGATGAGCAGTACTTC
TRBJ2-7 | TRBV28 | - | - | CASRKQDYEQYF | TGTGCCAGCAGAAAACAGGACTACGAGCAGTACTTC
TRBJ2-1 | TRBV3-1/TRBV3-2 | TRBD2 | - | CASSRGLMYEQFF | TGTGCCAGCAGCCGGGGACTAATGTATGAGCAGTTCTTC
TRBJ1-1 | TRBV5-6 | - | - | CASSLFQSNTEAFF | TGTGCCAGCAGCTTGTTCCAGTCGAACACTGAAGCTTTCTTT
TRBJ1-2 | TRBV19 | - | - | CASSIQAGTLYGYTF | TGTGCCAGTAGTATACAAGCAGGTACCCTCTATGGCTACACCTTC
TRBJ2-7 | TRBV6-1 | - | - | CASSEGQTTRYEQYF | TGTGCCAGCAGTGAGGGCCAAACGACCCGCTACGAGCAGTACTTC
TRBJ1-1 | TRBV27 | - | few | CASSFYGTEAFF | TGTGCCAGCAGTTTCTACGGCACTGAAGCTTTCTTT
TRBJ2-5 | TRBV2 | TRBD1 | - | CASSSGLQGVEETQYF | TGTGCCAGCAGTTCAGGGCTACAGGGGGTCGAAGAGACCCAGTACTTC
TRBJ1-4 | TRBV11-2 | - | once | CASSSLKGRDREKLFF | TGTGCCAGCAGCTCGCTTAAGGGGAGGGATCGTGAAAAACTGTTTTTT
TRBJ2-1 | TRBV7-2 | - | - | CASSLGRRGVEQFF | TGTGCCAGCAGCTTAGGGCGCCGGGGAGTTGAGCAGTTCTTC